A single sample is the source of the 17 T cell receptor beta chains below, sequenced in a study of early T cells in non-severe SARS-CoV-2 infection. TCRdb re-called the 5' RACE reads with MiXCR, one entry per CDR3 protein. The data hold 46,000 or so distinct CDR3 sequences, with less than 15% observed a single time. Input material: whole blood. All receptors come from an adult who was a healthcare worker with PCR-confirmed SARS-CoV-2 infection or an uninfected control (not recorded which).

The chain is built from TRBV6-6 and TRBJ1-1, with D possibly TRBD1 on 5 matching bases. This CDR3 has 14 amino acids. The V gene's germline CDR1 is MNHNY and CDR2 SVGAGI (reference sequence). Trimming removed 7 bases at V and 3 bases at J, with 15 bases between. In DNA form, the CDR3 reads TGTGCCAGCAATCGGGGGGGATCGGACACTGAAGCTTTCTTT. Translating it yields CASNRGGSDTEAFF.

A remark on this clonotype: A much larger clone lies one base from this, so it may be a read error. The chain has TRBV20-1 and TRBJ1-5, with 8 bases lining up with TRBD1. The J call may be incorrect, as the DNA end agrees better with TRBJ2-3. The CDR3 consists of 15 residues. CDR1 is DFQATT and CDR2 is SNEGSKA in the germline V gene (reference sequence). The CDR3 sequence: CSASVQGAGNQPQYF. CDR3 DNA: TGCAGTGCTAGTGTTCAGGGGGCGGGAAATCAGCCCCAGTATTTT.

This clonotype was recorded a few times. This chain links TRBV2 with TRBJ2-1, with D possibly TRBD2 on 6 matching bases. Germline CDR1 reads SNHLY; CDR2 reads FYNNEI. The CDR3 extends over 13 amino acids. The germline V and J ends were trimmed by 5 bases and 10 bases, with 15 bases remaining between them. CDR3 sequence (DNA): TGTGCCAGCAGTCAATCTAGCGAGGGGGAGCAGTTCTTC. It codes for CASSQSSEGEQFF.

The chain combines TRBV12-3 or TRBV12-4 with TRBJ2-1; 14 positions match TRBD2. Unmatched junction bases numbered 9, after V lost 5 bases and J lost 6 bases. The CDR3 runs to 17 residues. CDR3 nucleotide sequence: TGTGCCAGCAGTCTCCGACTAGCGGGAGGGCTCAGCAATGAGCAGTTCTTC. The encoded protein is CASSLRLAGGLSNEQFF.

This clonotype appeared many times. CDR3 region: CASSQDFPHQEFYTF. The CDR3 region has the DNA TGTGCCAGCAGCCAAGATTTCCCACACCAGGAGTTCTACACCTTC. The genes are TRBV14 and TRBJ1-2; D is undetermined. Germline CDR1 and CDR2: SGHDN and FVKESK. The ends were cut back, 0 bases at V and 10 bases at J, with 18 bases in the middle. The length of the CDR3 is 15 residues.

The V gene is TRBV9, the J gene TRBJ1-1, with 10 bases fitting TRBD1. V lost 3 bases and J lost 4; bases outside the gene matches: 0. Germline V gene lookup returns CDR1 SGDLS and CDR2 YYNGEE. This CDR3 region has 13 residues. This chain's CDR3 is CASSGTGGTEAFF. CDR3 nucleotides: TGTGCCAGCAGCGGGACAGGGGGCACTGAAGCTTTCTTT.

This clonotype showed up just a few times. The chain links TRBV12-3 or TRBV12-4 to TRBJ2-7; 12 bases are a match to TRBD2. V lost 7 bases and J lost 2; bases outside the gene matches: 3. CDR3 length equals 14 residues. The CDR3 spells CASTLAGGPYEQYF. The CDR3 DNA follows: TGTGCCAGCACCCTAGCGGGGGGGCCCTACGAGCAGTACTTC.

The table lists this clonotype with many counts. Here the CDR3 DNA reads TGCAGTGCTAGGCTACCGAGCTCCTACGAGCAGTACTTC. Protein: CSARLPSSYEQYF. The chain combines TRBV20-1 with TRBJ2-7; D not resolved. The germline CDR1 and CDR2 sequences are DFQATT and SNEGSKA (reference sequence). The CDR3 extends over 13 amino acids. The V end lost 3 bases, the J end lost 0 bases, and 9 bases lay between the germline ends.

This clonotype was seen more than once but under ten times. In DNA, the CDR3 is TGTGCTAGTGCCCGACAGGGTCAGACCTACAATGAGCAGTTCTTC. As protein: CASARQGQTYNEQFF. The rearrangement joins TRBV12-5 to TRBJ2-1, with 7 bases identical to TRBD1. In germline, CDR1 is LGHNT, CDR2 FRNRAP. J gave up 2 bases and V 7 bases, and 8 bases lay outside the gene matches. The CDR3 loop spans 15 amino acids.

The CDR3, as DNA: TGTGCCAGCAGCGCGCAACAGTACACTGAAGCTTTCTTT. It codes for CASSAQQYTEAFF. The chain combines TRBV9 with TRBJ1-1; no firm D call. V dropped 3 bases and J dropped 3 bases, with 9 bases sitting between them. Germline V gene data show CDR1 as SGDLS and CDR2 as YYNGEE. CDR3 length equals 13 residues.

This clonotype has ten or more counts. The J gene is TRBJ1-1, the V gene TRBV3-1, with D perhaps matching TRBD1 (5 bases). CDR1 is LGHDT and CDR2 is YNNKEL in the germline V gene (reference sequence). Trimming shortened V by 2 bases and J by 8 bases, and 12 bases separated the two germline ends. The CDR3 is 13 residues long. Here the CDR3 DNA reads TGTGCCAGCAGCCAACGGGACGTATGGGAAGCTTTCTTT. This gives the protein CASSQRDVWEAFF.

Regarding this clonotype: Given a much more abundant clone one base away, this may be a read error. The rearrangement links TRBV5-1 to TRBJ2-2, with D maybe TRBD2 (5 bases). The V end was cut by 4 bases, the J end by 10 bases, with 11 bases between. This CDR3 has 12 residues. Per the germline V gene, CDR1 is SGHRS and CDR2 is YFSETQ. CDR3 amino acids: CASSPGYSELFF. CDR3 nucleotides: TGCGCCAGCAGCCCGGGATATTCGGAGCTGTTTTTT. Together with reference TRBV5-1 and TRBJ2-2, the CDR3 gives the full variable domain: KAGVTQTPRYLIKTRGQQVTLSCSPISGHRSVSWYQQTPGQGLQFLFEYFSETQRNKGNFPGRFSGRQFSNSRSEMNVSTLELGDSALYLCASSPGYSELFFGEGSRLTVL.

This clonotype was seen at least ten times. This chain uses TRBV2 with TRBJ2-7; 7 nucleotides line up with TRBD1. The junction had 0 bases not matched to a gene; V was cut back by 4 bases and J by 3 bases. This CDR3 spans 12 amino acids. The germline V gene encodes CDR1 SNHLY and CDR2 FYNNEI. The CDR3, as DNA: TGTGCCAGCAGTGGACAGGGCTACGAGCAGTACTTC. It specifies CASSGQGYEQYF.

The rearrangement joins TRBV7-2 to TRBJ2-7; possible D gene TRBD1, 5 bases. Looked up from germline, CDR1 is SGHTA and CDR2 is FQGNSA. The CDR3 runs to 13 residues. Trimming took off 0 bases at V and 6 bases at J, with 9 bases between the two ends. In DNA form, the CDR3 reads TGTGCCAGCAGCTTAGCAGGGGTTGGCGAGCAGTACTTC. This encodes CASSLAGVGEQYF.

The chain couples TRBV9 to TRBJ2-7; possibly TRBD1 for D (5 bases). This CDR3 comprises 14 residues. The V gene lost 4 bases and the J gene lost 0 bases, with 11 bases spanning the gap. Germline lookup yields CDR1 SGDLS and CDR2 YYNGEE. This chain's CDR3 is CASSTRQSSYEQYF. CDR3 in DNA: TGTGCCAGCAGCACAAGACAGAGCTCCTACGAGCAGTACTTC.

This clonotype was found many times. The rearrangement uses TRBV18 and TRBJ2-3; 7 bases line up with TRBD1. The CDR3 totals 18 residues. After removal of 1 base from V and 1 base from J, the junction contained 11 bases not matched to a gene. CDR1 and CDR2 from the germline V gene are KGHSH and LQKENI. The chain's CDR3 is CASSPLLGQVGRTDTQYF. The CDR3 DNA is TGTGCCAGCTCACCACTCCTCGGACAGGTCGGCCGCACAGATACGCAGTATTTT.

This clonotype has ten or more counts. The rearrangement uses TRBV5-1 and TRBJ1-1; D call uncertain. The V gene's germline CDR1 is SGHRS and CDR2 YFSETQ. CDR3 size: 15 residues. The V end lost 2 bases, the J end lost 1 base, and 12 bases lay between the germline ends. The CDR3 region is CASSFDSAPNTEAFF. The CDR3 DNA sequence: TGCGCCAGCAGCTTCGATTCGGCTCCGAACACTGAAGCTTTCTTT.